The present T cell receptor (beta chain) was sequenced within a study of T-cell memory formation after mild COVID-19. From the 5' RACE reads, TCRdb called clonotypes with MiXCR, one entry per CDR3 protein. This sample carries 550,000 to 700,000 distinct CDR3 sequences, roughly 18% of them seen once, and the ten largest clones take 12%. This clonotype was detected ten times or more. Antigen: not known. General study points: Cross-reactive memory appears to have joined, as suggested by some responding clones showing up in pre-infection memory. Most CD4+ clones that shrank were in CM and EM, while CD8+ ones turned up in EMRA.

Germline loops: CDR1 SGHRS, CDR2 YFSETQ. V was clipped by 7 bases and J by 2 bases; unmatched bases: 3. CDR3 length equals 15 residues. The material sequenced was PBMCs or a T cell subset sorted from them (not recorded which). The sequence was collected from an adult woman who had mild COVID-19 (a few samples of this study predate the infection). Cell type and time point are not known. The genes are TRBV5-1 and TRBJ2-1; TRBD2 matches at 13 bases. Here the CDR3 DNA reads TGCGCCAGCTCAACTAGCGGGAGGGCCTACAATGAGCAGTTCTTC. As protein: CASSTSGRAYNEQFF.